This T cell receptor beta chain was found in a study of graft-versus-host responses after intestinal transplantation listed by TCRdb under 2021. Regarding the study in general: Multivisceral, liver-intestinal, or isolated intestinal transplants were received by the recipients. Anti-thymocyte globulin induction was given to all recipients, followed by maintenance tacrolimus and steroids for about 3 years. Graft-versus-host and host-versus-graft alloreactive T cell clones were tracked in the graft, circulation and bone marrow after intestinal transplantation using bulk TCR-beta CDR3 sequencing. To identify alloreactive clones, pre-transplant mixed lymphocyte reaction products were sequenced and then compared with unstimulated pre-transplant donor and recipient T cells. The cohort enrolled 20 to 30 intestinal transplant recipients, one of whom was a retransplant, and a few patients without pretransplant specimens were excluded. Donor T cell macrochimerism was defined as a peak of at least 4% donor T cells among recipient peripheral blood mononuclear cells. Instead of going to the commercial service, samples from a few later patients were sequenced in-house on an Illumina MiSeq and processed with MiXCR. General findings and caveats noted by the study authors: In the allografts of patients with donor T cell macrochimerism, GvH to HvG T cell clonal ratios were high. The conclusions were limited by the relatively low number and heterogeneity of the intestinal transplant patients. GvH clones turned up in recipient bone marrow, with some appearing earlier in ileal mucosa or blood, a pattern consistent with an intestinal mucosal origin. Early after transplant, peak levels of circulating GvH clones were found to be associated with declines in HvG clones.

The time point label for this specimen denotes: cells obtained before transplantation from donor or recipient. CD3+CD4+ and CD3+CD8+ populations were FACS-sorted from unstimulated pre-transplant donor and recipient cells taken from spleen or lymph nodes. The CDR1 and CDR2 encoded by the germline V gene (reference sequence) are GTSNPN and SVGIG. CDR3 length: 14 amino acids, cysteine to phenylalanine. The kept DNA is CDR3 alone, 42 bases in frame from the first base. V loses 0 bases of germline sequence and J loses 4 bases, and the interval between the two ends is 12 bases. Preparation of the library involved the immunoSEQ multiplex PCR assay. For most patients, genomic DNA was isolated with the Qiagen DNeasy Blood and Tissue Kit and sent frozen to Adaptive Biotechnologies for TCR sequencing. For most patients, genomic DNA was subjected to high-throughput TCR-beta CDR3 sequencing by Adaptive Biotechnologies. The published analysis was carried out like this. TCR sequencing data for roughly 18 patients were retrieved from Adaptive's ImmunoSEQ software; three other patients were processed with MiXCR and VDJtools. To correct CD4 versus CD8 sorting errors, sequences present in both subsets at a frequency ratio below 5:1 were removed. CDR3 nucleotide sequences shared between donor and recipient were removed because their origin could not be assigned. To be classed as alloreactive, a clone needed at least 2-fold expansion over unstimulated cells and a minimum CFSE-low frequency of 0.002% (template counts) or 0.001% (read counts). Mappable clones were those detected in sequenced pre-transplant spleen, lymph node, or MLR CFSE-low populations of the donor or recipient. Cumulative frequency of alloreactive clones was calculated as a percentage of all sequences weighted by copy number. This is the immuneACCESS table as TCRdb keeps it, with only in-frame sequences that have V and J called. A part of the clones is gone; compared with another copy, unresolved V genes explain less than half, and the rest is unexplained. The D gene and trimming were derived from the DNA, and the V and J assignments and clone size from that table. The sample table holds about 110,000 clones, of which around 94% were seen once. 1.2% of the sample is held by the ten biggest clonotypes.

About this clone itself: Its antigen has not been determined. No base-level quality is on record; no much larger clone is a single base apart.

This receptor was identified in a human donor who was the organ donor for an intestinal transplant. The chain employs TRBV30 and TRBJ1-2, with the D gene too uncertain to name. The source was unstimulated CD8+ T cells sorted from spleen or lymph node cells, collected before transplant. The DNA sequence follows: TGTGCCTGGAGTGTACTAGATAGATTCTATGGCTACACCTTC. Its translation reads: CAWSVLDRFYGYTF. Supplemented by the reference TRBV30 and TRBJ1-2 proteins around the CDR3, the complete variable domain is SQTIHQWPATLVQPVGSPLSLECTVEGTSNPNLYWYRQAAGRGLQLLFYSVGIGQISSEVPQNLSASRPQDRQFILSSKKLLLSDSGFYLCAWSVLDRFYGYTFGSGTRLTVV.